One and the same sample provided the 15 T cell receptor beta chains below, sequenced in a study of identical twins. MiXCR, run by TCRdb on the 5' RACE reads, gives a single entry per CDR3 protein. Counted here are hundreds of thousands of distinct CDR3 sequences, roughly 8.6% occurring once; the ten biggest clones make up 6% to 8.5%. This sample was also put to use in a study of yellow fever vaccine responses in identical twins.

Sample: CD8+ T cells sorted from blood. The receptors derive from a woman aged 18-29 years in good health.

This clonotype has only a few counts. The chain uses TRBV10-2 and TRBJ2-7, with TRBD1 identical over 7 bases. Germline values: CDR1 WSHSY, CDR2 SAAADI. The CDR3 is 14 residues long. The V segment lost 1 base and the J segment 3 bases; nucleotides outside the gene matches: 3. CDR3 sequence: CASSEFRDSYEQYF. CDR3 sequence (DNA): TGCGCCAGCAGTGAGTTCCGGGACAGCTACGAGCAGTACTTC.

This clonotype appeared a few times. V gene TRBV6-2 or TRBV6-3 combines with J gene TRBJ2-7, with 14 bases matching TRBD2. J was trimmed by 2 bases and V by 0 bases; bases with no gene match: 15. Germline V gene data show CDR1 as MNHEY and CDR2 as SVGEGT. The CDR3 covers 21 residues. Here the CDR3 DNA reads TGTGCCAGCAGTTACTCCCCGACAGTGCCGGGACTAGCGGGAGATCCCTACGAGCAGTACTTC. It translates to CASSYSPTVPGLAGDPYEQYF.

This clonotype was counted only a few times. The chain employs TRBV29-1 and TRBJ1-1; weak D call: TRBD1 (6 bases). There are 12 residues in the CDR3. Trimming cost V 6 bases and J 5 bases, with 13 bases left between them. The germline CDR1 and CDR2 sequences are SQVTM and ANQGSEA. DNA of the CDR3: TGCAGCGTCCCCAGGGGTGAGACTGAAGCTTTCTTT. Protein product: CSVPRGETEAFF.

A few counts support this clonotype. The rearrangement links TRBV12-3 or TRBV12-4 to TRBJ2-2; weak D call: TRBD1 (6 bases). There are 16 residues in the CDR3. V was trimmed by 0 bases and J by 2 bases, leaving 10 bases between them. The CDR3: CASSLAAGANTGELFF. In nucleotides, the CDR3 is TGTGCCAGCAGTTTAGCGGCAGGGGCAAACACCGGGGAGCTGTTTTTT.

The table lists this clonotype with a few counts. The V and J genes are TRBV6-2 or TRBV6-3 and TRBJ2-7, with a possible D match to TRBD2 (5 bases). Trimming took off 8 bases at V and 6 bases at J, with 5 bases between the two ends. Per the germline V gene, CDR1 is MNHEY and CDR2 is SVGEGT. This CDR3 is 9 amino acids long. Here the CDR3 DNA reads TGTGCCAGCGGAGGCGAGCAGTACTTC. Residues: CASGGEQYF.

This chain joins TRBV28 and TRBJ2-1; D gene ambiguous. The germline V and J ends were trimmed by 6 bases and 8 bases, with 20 bases remaining between them. The length of the CDR3 is 15 residues. Germline-derived CDR1 and CDR2 are MDHEN and SYDVKM. The CDR3 coding sequence is TGTGCCAGCAGCCAAGGACCGAACCTTGTAGATGAGCAGTTCTTC. It codes for CASSQGPNLVDEQFF.

The CDR3 reads CASSSDHSYEQYF. For the CDR3, the DNA is TGTGCCAGCAGCTCGGACCACAGCTACGAGCAGTACTTC. The chain uses TRBV11-2 and TRBJ2-7; the D is unclear. V lost 4 bases and J lost 3, with 10 bases in between. In germline, CDR1 is SGHAT, CDR2 FQNNGV. This CDR3 is 13 amino acids long.

This clonotype occurred many times. V usage is TRBV4-3 and J usage is TRBJ1-3; tentatively, D is TRBD1 (5 bases). Germline V gene lookup returns CDR1 LGHNA and CDR2 YSLEER. CDR3 length: 15 amino acids. Trimming cost V 0 bases and J 4 bases, with 10 bases left between them. The CDR3 DNA reads as TGCGCCAGCAGCCAAGATGGGACCGAAGGAAACACCATATATTTT. This sequence encodes CASSQDGTEGNTIYF.

The rearrangement uses TRBV27 and TRBJ1-1; D is perhaps TRBD1 (6 bases). Germline V CDR1 and CDR2: MNHEY, SMNVEV (reference sequence). The length of the CDR3 is 17 residues. V shed 3 bases and J shed 5 bases, with 22 bases lying between them. CDR3 sequence (DNA): TGTGCCAGCAGTTTTAACAGGGAGTCTACATTGGGGACTGAAGCTTTCTTT. Translating it yields CASSFNRESTLGTEAFF.

This clonotype was detected ten times or more. This chain links TRBV7-9 with TRBJ2-7, with 9 bases matching TRBD1. The CDR3 consists of 16 residues. The trim removed 5 bases at V and 2 bases at J, leaving 10 bases unmatched. Germline V gene data show CDR1 as SEHNR and CDR2 as FQNEAQ (reference sequence). In DNA, the CDR3 is TGTGCCAGCAGCATCCGGACAGGGGTGGGAACCTACGAGCAGTACTTC. It specifies CASSIRTGVGTYEQYF.

This chain joins TRBV27 and TRBJ2-1; 9 bases agree with TRBD2. The CDR3 totals 15 residues. Germline loops: CDR1 MNHEY, CDR2 SMNVEV (reference sequence). Unmatched junction bases numbered 3, after V lost 2 bases and J lost 4 bases. CDR3: CASSLVTSGYNEQFF. The CDR3 DNA reads TGTGCCAGCAGTTTAGTGACTAGCGGTTACAATGAGCAGTTCTTC.

At least ten counts were recorded for this clonotype. The chain joins TRBV28 to TRBJ2-7; a weak D match, TRBD2 (5 bases). V was trimmed by 4 bases and J by 3 bases, leaving 13 bases between them. The CDR3 extends over 14 amino acids. Per the germline V gene, CDR1 is MDHEN and CDR2 is SYDVKM. CDR3 residues: CASSSGPGDYEQYF. The CDR3 coding sequence is TGTGCCAGCAGTTCTGGGCCCGGGGACTACGAGCAGTACTTC.

This clonotype turned up a few times. The rearrangement links TRBV7-9 to TRBJ2-2; D possibly corresponds to TRBD2 (5 bases). Trimming stripped 8 bases from V and 3 bases from J, with 7 bases between. This CDR3 comprises 12 residues. CDR1 is SEHNR, CDR2 FQNEAQ, per germline (reference sequence). The CDR3 DNA reads as TGTGCCAGCGAGGAGGACACCGGGGAGCTGTTTTTT. This codes for CASEEDTGELFF.

The chain links TRBV27 to TRBJ2-5, with D unclear. Germline CDR1 and CDR2: MNHEY and SMNVEV (reference sequence). V lost 7 bases to trimming and J lost 1 base, with 7 bases between them. The CDR3 covers 12 residues. CDR3 nucleotides: TGTGCCAGCATCTCCTTCCAAGAGACCCAGTACTTC. Amino acid sequence: CASISFQETQYF.

This clonotype has more than one count but fewer than ten. The chain has TRBV4-3 and TRBJ2-3; D is undetermined. The V gene lost 0 bases and the J gene lost 4 bases, with 17 bases spanning the gap. The CDR3 sequence is 17 residues long. Germline V gene lookup returns CDR1 LGHNA and CDR2 YSLEER. The CDR3 reads CASSQESLVAEPDTQYF. The CDR3, as DNA: TGCGCCAGCAGCCAAGAAAGTTTGGTAGCTGAGCCAGATACGCAGTATTTT.